One TCR beta chain is described in this entry. Its antigen is as yet unknown. Using immunoSEQ multiplex PCR, the repertoire was profiled, and TCRdb retains in-frame clones only, with some absent. The sample contains hundreds of thousands of clones, around 96% of which appear only once. The sample originates from a study of shared clonotypes between healthy human individuals. This CDR3 comprises 12 residues. Per germline, CDR1 WSHSY and CDR2 SAAADI. Deletions cut 2 bases from V and 5 bases from J, with 6 bases between. Positively selected for CCR7, the CD45RO-negative cells used as naive CD8 cells excluded terminally differentiated effector memory CD45RA+ cells. Adults of Caucasian background living in Nashville, Tennessee made up all donors. The study, taken as a whole, reports: Estimated richness values were generally larger in naive subsets than in memory subsets.

The chain combines TRBV10-2 with TRBJ1-1, with D unresolved. The origin of this receptor is a woman under 40 in good health. The source material was naive CD8+ T cells sorted from blood. The CDR3: CASSEGSTEAFF. CDR3 DNA sequence: TGCGCCAGCAGTGAGGGGAGTACTGAAGCTTTCTTT.